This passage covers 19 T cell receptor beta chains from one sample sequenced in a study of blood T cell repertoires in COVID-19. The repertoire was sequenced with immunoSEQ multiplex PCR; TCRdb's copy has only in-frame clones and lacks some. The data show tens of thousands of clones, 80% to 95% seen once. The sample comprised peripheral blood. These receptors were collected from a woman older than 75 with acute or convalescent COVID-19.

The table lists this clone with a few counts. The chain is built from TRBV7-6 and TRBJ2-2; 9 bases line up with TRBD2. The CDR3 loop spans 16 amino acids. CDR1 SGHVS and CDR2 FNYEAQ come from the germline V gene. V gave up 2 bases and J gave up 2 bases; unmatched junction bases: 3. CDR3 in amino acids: CASSLRLAGNTGELFF. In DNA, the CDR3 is TGTGCCAGCAGCTTACGGCTAGCGGGAAACACCGGGGAGCTGTTTTTT.

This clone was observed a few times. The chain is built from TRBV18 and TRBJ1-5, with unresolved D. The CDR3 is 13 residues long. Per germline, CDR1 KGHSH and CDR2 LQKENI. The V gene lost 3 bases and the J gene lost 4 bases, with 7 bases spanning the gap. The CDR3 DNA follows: TGTGCCAGCTCACCTTCGCAGAATCAGCCCCAGCATTTT. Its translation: CASSPSQNQPQHF. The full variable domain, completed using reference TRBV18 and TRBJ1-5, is NAGVMQNPRHLVRRRGQEARLRCSPMKGHSHVYWYRQLPEEGLKFMVYLQKENIIDESGMPKERFSAEFPKEGPSILRIQQVVRGDSAAYFCASSPSQNQPQHFGDGTRLSIL.

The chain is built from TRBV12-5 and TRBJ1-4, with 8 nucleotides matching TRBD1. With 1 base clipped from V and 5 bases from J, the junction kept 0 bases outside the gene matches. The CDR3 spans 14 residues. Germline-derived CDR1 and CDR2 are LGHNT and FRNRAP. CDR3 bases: TGTGCTAGTGGTTTGGACAGGGGGAATGAAAAACTGTTTTTT. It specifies CASGLDRGNEKLFF.

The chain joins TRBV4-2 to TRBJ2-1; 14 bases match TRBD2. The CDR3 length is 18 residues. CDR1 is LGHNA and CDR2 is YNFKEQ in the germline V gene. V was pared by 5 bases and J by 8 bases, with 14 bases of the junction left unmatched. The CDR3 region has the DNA TGTGCCAGCAGCGGTCCCGGGACTAGCGGGAGATGGACAGATGAGCAGTTCTTC. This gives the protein CASSGPGTSGRWTDEQFF.

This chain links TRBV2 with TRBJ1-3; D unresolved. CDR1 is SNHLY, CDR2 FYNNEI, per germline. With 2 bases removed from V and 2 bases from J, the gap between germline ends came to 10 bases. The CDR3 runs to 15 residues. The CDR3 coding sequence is TGTGCCAGCAGTGAATCCCGAGGAGCTGGAAACACCATATATTTT. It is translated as CASSESRGAGNTIYF.

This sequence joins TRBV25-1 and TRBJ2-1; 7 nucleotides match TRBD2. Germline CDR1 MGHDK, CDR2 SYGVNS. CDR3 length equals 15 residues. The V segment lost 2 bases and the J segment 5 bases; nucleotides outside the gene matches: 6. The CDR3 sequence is CASSEVLAPNNEQFF. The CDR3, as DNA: TGTGCCAGCAGTGAAGTACTAGCGCCCAACAATGAGCAGTTCTTC.

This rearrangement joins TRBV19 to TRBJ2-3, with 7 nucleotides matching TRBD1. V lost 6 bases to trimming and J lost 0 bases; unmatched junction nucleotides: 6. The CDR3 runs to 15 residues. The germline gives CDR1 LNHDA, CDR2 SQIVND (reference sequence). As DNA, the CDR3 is TGTGCCAGTAGGGACGGGACAGCTAGCACAGATACGCAGTATTTT. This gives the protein CASRDGTASTDTQYF.

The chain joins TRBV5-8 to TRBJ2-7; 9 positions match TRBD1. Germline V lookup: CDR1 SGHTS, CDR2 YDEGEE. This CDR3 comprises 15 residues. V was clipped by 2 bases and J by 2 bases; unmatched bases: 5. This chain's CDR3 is CASSFRGQGAYEQYF. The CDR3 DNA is TGTGCCAGCAGCTTTAGGGGACAGGGAGCCTACGAGCAGTACTTC.

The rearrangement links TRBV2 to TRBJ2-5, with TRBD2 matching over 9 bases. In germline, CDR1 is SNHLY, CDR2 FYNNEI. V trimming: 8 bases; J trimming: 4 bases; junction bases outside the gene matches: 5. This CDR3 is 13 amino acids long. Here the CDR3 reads CASGLREGETQYF. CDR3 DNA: TGTGCCAGCGGGTTGCGGGAGGGAGAGACCCAGTACTTC.

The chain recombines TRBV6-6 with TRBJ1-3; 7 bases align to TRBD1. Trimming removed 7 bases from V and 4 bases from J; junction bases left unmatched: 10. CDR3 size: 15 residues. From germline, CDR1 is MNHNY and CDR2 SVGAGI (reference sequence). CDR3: CASTPPTGSGNTIYF. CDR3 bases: TGTGCCAGCACCCCCCCGACAGGGTCAGGAAACACCATATATTTT.

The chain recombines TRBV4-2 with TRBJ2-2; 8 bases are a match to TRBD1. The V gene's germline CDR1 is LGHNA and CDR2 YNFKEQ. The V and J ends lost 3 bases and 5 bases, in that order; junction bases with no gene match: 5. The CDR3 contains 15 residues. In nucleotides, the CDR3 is TGTGCCAGCAGCCAGGTTTACAGGGGGACCGGGGAGCTGTTTTTT. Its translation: CASSQVYRGTGELFF.

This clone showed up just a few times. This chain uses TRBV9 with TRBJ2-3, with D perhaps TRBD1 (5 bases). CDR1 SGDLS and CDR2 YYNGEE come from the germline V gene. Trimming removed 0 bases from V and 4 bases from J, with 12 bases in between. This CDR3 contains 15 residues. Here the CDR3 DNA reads TGTGCCAGCAGCGTAGCATCCCAGACAGCAGATACGCAGTATTTT. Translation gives CASSVASQTADTQYF. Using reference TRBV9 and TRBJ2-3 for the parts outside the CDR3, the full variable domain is DSGVTQTPKHLITATGQRVTLRCSPRSGDLSVYWYQQSLDQGLQFLIQYYNGEERAKGNILERFSAQQFPDLHSELNLSSLELGDSALYFCASSVASQTADTQYFGPGTRLTVL.

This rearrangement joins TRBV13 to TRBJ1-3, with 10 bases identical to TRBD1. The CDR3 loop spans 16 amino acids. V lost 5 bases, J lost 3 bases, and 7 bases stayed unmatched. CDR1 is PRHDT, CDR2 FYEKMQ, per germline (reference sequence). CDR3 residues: CASSPGDRGGGNTIYF. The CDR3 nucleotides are TGTGCCAGCAGCCCAGGGGACAGGGGAGGTGGAAACACCATATATTTT. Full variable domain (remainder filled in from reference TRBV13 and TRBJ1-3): AAGVIQSPRHLIKEKRETATLKCYPIPRHDTVYWYQQGPGQDPQFLISFYEKMQSDKGSIPDRFSAQQFSDYHSELNMSSLELGDSALYFCASSPGDRGGGNTIYFGEGSWLTVV.

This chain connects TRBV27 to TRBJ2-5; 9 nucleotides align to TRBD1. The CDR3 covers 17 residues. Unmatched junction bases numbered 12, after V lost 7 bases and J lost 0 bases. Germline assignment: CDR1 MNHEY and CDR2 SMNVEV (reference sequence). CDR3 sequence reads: CASKAERTGEYQETQYF. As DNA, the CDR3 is TGTGCCAGCAAAGCGGAAAGGACAGGGGAGTACCAAGAGACCCAGTACTTC.

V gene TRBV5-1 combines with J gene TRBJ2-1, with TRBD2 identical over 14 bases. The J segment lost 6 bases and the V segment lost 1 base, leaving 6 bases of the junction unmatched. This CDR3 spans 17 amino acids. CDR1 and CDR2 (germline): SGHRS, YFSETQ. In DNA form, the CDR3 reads TGCGCCAGCAGCTTGCGCCCCGGGACTAGCGGGAGCAATGAGCAGTTCTTC. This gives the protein CASSLRPGTSGSNEQFF.

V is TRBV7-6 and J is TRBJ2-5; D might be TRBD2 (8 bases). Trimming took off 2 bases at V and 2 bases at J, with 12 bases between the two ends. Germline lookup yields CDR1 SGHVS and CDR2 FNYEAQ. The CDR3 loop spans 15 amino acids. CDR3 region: CASSLIAGQQETQYF. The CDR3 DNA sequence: TGTGCCAGCAGCTTAATAGCGGGACAGCAAGAGACCCAGTACTTC.

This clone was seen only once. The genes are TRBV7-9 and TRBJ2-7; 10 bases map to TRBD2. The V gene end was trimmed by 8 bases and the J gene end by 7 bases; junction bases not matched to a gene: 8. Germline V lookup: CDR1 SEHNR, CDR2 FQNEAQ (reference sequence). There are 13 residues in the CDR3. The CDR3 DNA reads TGTGCCAGCGCAATTAATAGCGGGAGGGAGCAGTACTTC. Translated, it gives CASAINSGREQYF.

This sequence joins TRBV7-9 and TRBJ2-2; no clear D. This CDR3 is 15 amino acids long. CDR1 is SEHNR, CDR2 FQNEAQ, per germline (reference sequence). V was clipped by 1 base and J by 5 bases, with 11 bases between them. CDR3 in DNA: TGTGCCAGCAGCTTAGAACGAGCAGGAACCGGGGAGCTGTTTTTT. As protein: CASSLERAGTGELFF. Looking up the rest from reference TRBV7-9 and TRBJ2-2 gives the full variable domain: DTGVSQNPRHKITKRGQNVTFRCDPISEHNRLYWYRQTLGQGPEFLTYFQNEAQLEKSRLLSDRFSAERPKGSFSTLEIQRTEQGDSAMYLCASSLERAGTGELFFGEGSRLTVL.

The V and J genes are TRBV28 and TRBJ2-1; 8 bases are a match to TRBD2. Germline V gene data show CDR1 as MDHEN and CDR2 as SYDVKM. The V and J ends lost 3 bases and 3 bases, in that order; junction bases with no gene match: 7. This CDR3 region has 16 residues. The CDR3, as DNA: TGTGCCAGCAGTTTCGGAGCGGGAGTCGTCTACAATGAGCAGTTCTTC. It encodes CASSFGAGVVYNEQFF.